A selection of T cell receptor beta chains follows, all from one sample in a study of cytomegalovirus exposure and HLA in healthy donors. Only in-frame clones appear in the TCRdb table, and some are missing; sequencing was by immunoSEQ multiplex PCR. Recorded for this sample: about 150,000 clones. The sample was PBMCs. These receptors all stem from a woman aged 45-60 years in good health and CMV-seronegative. CDR3s include the opening cysteine and the closing phenylalanine or tryptophan. A D gene is named only where the DNA matches it firmly.

V gene	J gene	D gene	CDR3 protein	CDR3 DNA
TRBV29-1	TRBJ1-5	-	CSTGGDLGQPQHF	TGCAGCACGGGGGGGGACTTAGGTCAGCCCCAGCATTTT
TRBV9	TRBJ1-1	-	CASSVDGATNTEAFF	TGTGCCAGCAGCGTAGATGGGGCGACGAACACTGAAGCTTTCTTT
TRBV28	TRBJ2-7	TRBD1	CASSLSPGQGPYEQYF	TGTGCCAGCAGTTTATCCCCCGGACAGGGCCCCTACGAGCAGTACTTC
TRBV27	TRBJ1-2	TRBD1	CASSPGQGAYGYTF	TGTGCCAGCAGCCCAGGACAGGGGGCGTATGGCTACACCTTC
TRBV28	TRBJ1-5	TRBD1	CASVRDRASDNQPQHF	TGTGCCAGCGTCCGGGACAGGGCCTCCGATAATCAGCCCCAGCATTTT
TRBV18	TRBJ2-7	TRBD1	CASSPFGQGRTSEQYF	TGTGCCAGCTCACCCTTCGGACAGGGGAGAACTTCCGAGCAGTACTTC
TRBV19	TRBJ2-2	TRBD1	CASSRTGATNTGELFF	TGTGCCAGTAGTAGAACAGGGGCAACGAACACCGGGGAGCTGTTTTTT
TRBV19	TRBJ1-3	-	CASSSSGTPSGNTIYF	TGTGCCAGTAGTTCCTCCGGGACACCCTCTGGAAACACCATATATTTT
TRBV5-4	TRBJ2-5	TRBD1	CASSRDGTAQETQYF	TGTGCCAGCAGCCGGGATGGGACAGCTCAGGAGACCCAGTACTTC
TRBV5-1	TRBJ2-7	TRBD2	CASSPGGGSDEQYF	TGCGCCAGCAGCCCCGGGGGGGGTAGCGACGAGCAGTACTTC
TRBV7-3	TRBJ2-1	-	CASSFEGGSYNEQFF	TGTGCCAGCAGCTTCGAGGGTGGGTCCTACAATGAGCAGTTCTTC
TRBV14	TRBJ2-3	TRBD1	CASSRQGGRGRDTDTQYF	TGTGCCAGCAGCCGCCAAGGGGGCAGGGGGCGCGACACAGATACGCAGTATTTT
TRBV2	TRBJ2-7	-	CASSGELPYEQYF	TGTGCCAGCAGTGGGGAGCTTCCCTACGAGCAGTACTTC
TRBV7-8	TRBJ1-5	-	CASSLALNQPQHF	TGTGCCAGCAGCTTAGCCCTCAATCAGCCCCAGCATTTT
TRBV7-2	TRBJ2-1	TRBD2	CASSLLAGGTYNEQFF	TGTGCCAGCAGCTTACTAGCGGGAGGGACCTACAATGAGCAGTTCTTC
TRBV13	TRBJ1-1	-	CASTSKLIGGAFF	TGTGCCAGCACCTCTAAACTTATAGGGGGAGCTTTCTTT
TRBV12-5	TRBJ2-2	TRBD2	CASGLGLADTGELFF	TGTGCTAGTGGCCTCGGACTAGCGGACACCGGGGAGCTGTTTTTT
TRBV9	TRBJ2-2	TRBD1	CASSVWTGNTGELFF	TGTGCCAGCAGCGTATGGACAGGGAACACCGGGGAGCTGTTTTTT
TRBV28	TRBJ2-5	TRBD1	CASSPGDRGETQYF	TGTGCCAGCAGCCCGGGGGACAGGGGAGAGACCCAGTACTTC
TRBV27	TRBJ2-1	TRBD2	CASSWTSGVHNEQFF	TGTGCCAGCAGCTGGACTAGCGGGGTACACAATGAGCAGTTCTTC
TRBV25-1	TRBJ2-3	TRBD2	CASSESPLAGVSDTQYF	TGTGCCAGCAGTGAATCCCCCCTAGCGGGAGTGTCAGATACGCAGTATTTT
TRBV28	TRBJ2-7	-	CAAQPPSSYEQYF	TGTGCCGCCCAGCCCCCTAGCTCCTACGAGCAGTACTTC
TRBV2	TRBJ2-7	TRBD2	CASSRTSGGYYEQYF	TGTGCCAGCAGCAGGACTAGCGGGGGGTACTACGAGCAGTACTTC
TRBV7-3	TRBJ2-3	-	CASSLNGADTQYF	TGTGCCAGCAGCTTAAACGGGGCAGATACGCAGTATTTT
TRBV6-1	TRBJ1-5	-	CASSEGHNQPQHF	TGTGCCAGCAGTGAAGGGCACAATCAGCCCCAGCATTTT
TRBV9	TRBJ2-7	-	CASSVPGPSYEQYF	TGTGCCAGCAGCGTACCGGGTCCGTCCTACGAGCAGTACTTC
TRBV5-1	TRBJ2-7	-	CASSLGYTAYEQYF	TGCGCCAGCAGCTTGGGGTATACTGCCTACGAGCAGTACTTC
TRBV28	TRBJ1-5	TRBD1	CASTTTGGNQPQHF	TGTGCCAGCACCACGACAGGGGGAAATCAGCCCCAGCATTTT
TRBV4-1	TRBJ2-3	-	CASSQNVEVTDTQYF	TGCGCCAGCAGCCAAAATGTTGAGGTCACAGATACGCAGTATTTT
TRBV5-5	TRBJ2-2	TRBD2	CASSSGLATGELFF	TGTGCCAGCAGCTCGGGACTAGCGACCGGGGAGCTGTTTTTT
TRBV4-1	TRBJ2-7	-	CASSRLEFGGYEQYF	TGCGCCAGCAGCCGGTTAGAGTTCGGGGGTTACGAGCAGTACTTC
TRBV5-1	TRBJ2-3	TRBD1	CASSSATGGRTDTQYF	TGCGCCAGCAGCTCGGCGACAGGGGGCCGCACAGATACGCAGTATTTT
TRBV7-2	TRBJ2-3	TRBD2	CASSLDGLAGGSDTQYF	TGTGCCAGCAGCTTAGATGGACTAGCGGGAGGGTCAGATACGCAGTATTTT
TRBV19	TRBJ1-1	TRBD1	CATATGVTEAFF	TGTGCCACCGCGACAGGGGTCACTGAAGCTTTCTTT
TRBV11-2	TRBJ1-2	-	CASSLGTMDGYTF	TGTGCCAGCAGCTTAGGGACTATGGATGGCTACACCTTC
TRBV28	TRBJ2-7	-	CASSFTRGVDEQYF	TGTGCCAGCAGTTTTACTCGCGGAGTAGACGAGCAGTACTTC
TRBV28	TRBJ2-1	-	CASSLTSLRYNEQFF	TGTGCCAGCAGTTTAACCTCACTACGATACAATGAGCAGTTCTTC
TRBV15	TRBJ2-7	-	CATSSDNGENEQYF	TGTGCCACCAGCAGTGATAATGGGGAGAACGAGCAGTACTTC
TRBV2	TRBJ2-5	TRBD2	CASRREGGTETQYF	TGTGCCAGCAGAAGGGAGGGAGGCACAGAGACCCAGTACTTC
TRBV19	TRBJ2-1	TRBD1	CASSIYGTAILEQFF	TGTGCCAGTAGTATATACGGGACAGCCATTTTAGAGCAGTTCTTC
TRBV7-7	TRBJ2-7	-	CASSLAETGYYEQYF	TGTGCTAGCAGCTTAGCCGAGACAGGCTACTACGAGCAGTACTTC
TRBV29-1	TRBJ1-2	TRBD1	CSVELQGRNYGYTF	TGCAGCGTTGAACTACAGGGGCGTAACTATGGCTACACCTTC
TRBV5-6	TRBJ2-7	-	CASSSLRGLGYEQYF	TGTGCCAGCAGCTCCCTCAGGGGTCTGGGCTACGAGCAGTACTTC
TRBV9	TRBJ1-1	TRBD1	CASSQQGAGTEAFF	TGTGCCAGCAGCCAACAGGGGGCCGGCACTGAAGCTTTCTTT
TRBV7-6	TRBJ2-1	TRBD2	CASSLSLAGRYNEQFF	TGTGCCAGCAGCTTGTCTCTAGCGGGAAGGTACAATGAGCAGTTCTTC